This T cell receptor (beta chain) is from a study of T-cell memory formation after mild COVID-19 (dated by TCRdb to about 2021). Regarding the study in general: TCR sequence clusters from the two donors were largely donor specific. Longitudinal TCRalpha and TCRbeta repertoire sequencing tracked T-cell clones expanding and contracting after mild COVID-19 in a couple of donors. The cohort was made up of two young adult volunteers, one female and one male, who were previously healthy. Overall study results and their limits: Contracting CD4+ clones were located mainly in the CM and EM memory subsets, whereas CD8+ clones were found to be enriched in EMRA. SARS-CoV-2 specificity was not confirmed for the second-wave clones peaking on day 37. The study covered only two mild cases, and larger cohorts including severe cases with pre-infection samples were considered necessary. Clones that contracted from day 15 to 85 showed balanced CD4/CD8 phenotypes, whereas a second wave of clones that expanded from day 15 to 37 leaned towards CD4+. Some responding clones were detected in pre-infection memory, which suggested that pre-existing cross-reactive memory T cells had joined the SARS-CoV-2 response.

PBMCs were isolated by Ficoll-Paque density gradient centrifugation. The sequencer was an Illumina NovaSeq 6000. cDNA libraries for TCRalpha and TCRbeta were prepared by 5'RACE using constant-segment primers, with sample barcodes and unique molecular identifiers added. RNA was extracted from every sample with Trizol reagent. The libraries were amplified in two PCR steps, and the second step added a second sample barcode and Illumina TruSeq adapters. The libraries were sequenced on an Illumina NovaSeq using 2 x 150 bp paired-end reads. For the original study's pipeline: With migec v1.2.7, reads were demultiplexed and then collapsed into UMI-guided consensus sequences. Using mixcr v2.1.11, the UMI consensuses were aligned to TRA and TRB V and J templates and assembled into clonotypes. A clonotype was counted as expanded or contracted only if both edgeR and NoisET called the change significant, with noise models trained on biological replicates. For edgeR calls, the thresholds were a false discovery rate-adjusted p below 0.01 and a log2 fold-change of 1. As an exploratory analysis of dynamics, PCA with hierarchical clustering was applied to max-normalized trajectories of the 1000 most abundant clonotypes. The CD4 or CD8 phenotype of responding clones was assigned using the separately sequenced CD4+ and CD8+ repertoires. The public reads were reprocessed in TCRdb via fastp at Q25 and MiXCR, keeping in-frame beta chains. Rows with a matching CDR3 protein are joined into one entry that keeps the most common DNA and genes. These V and J calls derive from TCRdb rather than the authors' analysis. The sample table shows more than 450,000 distinct CDR3 sequences, and under 20% are seen once. The ten largest clones take up around 11% of the sample.

This clonotype has only a few counts. No cognate antigen has been identified for it. No much larger clone is present one base from it, and per-base qualities are unavailable. Sequenced: PBMCs or a T cell subset sorted from them (not recorded which). The sequence was obtained from an adult woman who had mild COVID-19 (a few samples of this study predate the infection). The sample titles of this study are shuffled in the database, so cell type and time point are left out; the donor was told from shared clones.

The nucleotides read TGTGCCAGCAGTTTTGACAAGAACTCCTACGAGCAGTACTTC. This yields the protein CASSFDKNSYEQYF. This chain joins TRBV27 to TRBJ2-7; no D gene can be assigned with confidence. V lost 3 bases and J lost 0 bases; the stretch between them is 9 bases long. There are 14 amino acids in the CDR3, from cysteine to phenylalanine inclusive. Only the CDR3 DNA is retained, 42 bases long and in frame from the first base. CDR1 MNHEY and CDR2 SMNVEV were looked up in the germline V gene (reference sequence).